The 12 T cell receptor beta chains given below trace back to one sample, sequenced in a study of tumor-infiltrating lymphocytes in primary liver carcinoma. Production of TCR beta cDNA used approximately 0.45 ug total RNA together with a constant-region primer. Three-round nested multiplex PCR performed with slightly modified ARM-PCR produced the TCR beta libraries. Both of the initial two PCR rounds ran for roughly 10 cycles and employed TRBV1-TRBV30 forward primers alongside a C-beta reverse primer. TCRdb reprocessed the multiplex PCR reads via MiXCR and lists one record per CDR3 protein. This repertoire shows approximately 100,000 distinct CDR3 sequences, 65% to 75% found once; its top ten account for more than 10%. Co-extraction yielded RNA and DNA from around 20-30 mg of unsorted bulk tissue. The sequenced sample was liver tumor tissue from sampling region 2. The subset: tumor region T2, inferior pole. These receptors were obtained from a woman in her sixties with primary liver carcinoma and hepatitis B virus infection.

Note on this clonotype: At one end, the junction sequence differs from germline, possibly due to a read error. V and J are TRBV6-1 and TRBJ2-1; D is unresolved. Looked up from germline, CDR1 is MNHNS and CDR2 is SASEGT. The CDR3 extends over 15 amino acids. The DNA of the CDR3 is TGTGCCGGCAGTGAAGAATGGTACTGCATCAATGAGCAGTTCTTC. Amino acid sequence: CAGSEEWYCINEQFF.

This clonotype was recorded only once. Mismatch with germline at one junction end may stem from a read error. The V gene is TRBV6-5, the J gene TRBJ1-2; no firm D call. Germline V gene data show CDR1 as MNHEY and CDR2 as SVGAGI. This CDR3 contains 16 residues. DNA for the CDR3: TGCGCCAGCAGTTACTCGACGAGCGGGGAGATCGGTGGCTACACCTTC. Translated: CASSYSTSGEIGGYTF.

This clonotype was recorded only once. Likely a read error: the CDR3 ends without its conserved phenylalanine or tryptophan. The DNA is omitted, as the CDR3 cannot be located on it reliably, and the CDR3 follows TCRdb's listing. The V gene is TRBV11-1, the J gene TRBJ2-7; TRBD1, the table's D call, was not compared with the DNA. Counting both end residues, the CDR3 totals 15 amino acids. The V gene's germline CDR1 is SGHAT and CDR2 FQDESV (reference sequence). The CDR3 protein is CDSSWGGTRTYEQYS.

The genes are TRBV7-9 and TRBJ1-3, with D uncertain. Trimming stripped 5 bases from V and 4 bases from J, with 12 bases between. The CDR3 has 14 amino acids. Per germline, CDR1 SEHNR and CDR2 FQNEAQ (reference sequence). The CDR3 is CASSPWYTGNTIYF. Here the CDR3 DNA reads TGTGCCAGCAGCCCATGGTATACAGGAAACACCATATATTTT. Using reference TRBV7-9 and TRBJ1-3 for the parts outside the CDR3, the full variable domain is DTGVSQNPRHKITKRGQNVTFRCDPISEHNRLYWYRQTLGQGPEFLTYFQNEAQLEKSRLLSDRFSAERPKGSFSTLEIQRTEQGDSAMYLCASSPWYTGNTIYFGEGSWLTVV.

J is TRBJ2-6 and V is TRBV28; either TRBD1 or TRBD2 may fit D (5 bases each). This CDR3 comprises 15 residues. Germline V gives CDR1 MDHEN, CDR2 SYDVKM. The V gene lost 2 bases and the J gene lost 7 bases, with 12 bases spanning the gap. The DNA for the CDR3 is TGTGCCAGCAGTTTAAGAGGGGCCAGCGCCAACGTCCTGACTTTC. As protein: CASSLRGASANVLTF.

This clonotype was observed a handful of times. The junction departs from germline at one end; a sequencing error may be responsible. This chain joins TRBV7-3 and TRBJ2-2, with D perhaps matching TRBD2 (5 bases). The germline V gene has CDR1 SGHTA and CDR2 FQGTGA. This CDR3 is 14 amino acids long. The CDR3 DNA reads TGTGCCAGCAGCTCTAACGGCTACACCGGGGAGCTGTCTTTT. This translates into CASSSNGYTGELSF.

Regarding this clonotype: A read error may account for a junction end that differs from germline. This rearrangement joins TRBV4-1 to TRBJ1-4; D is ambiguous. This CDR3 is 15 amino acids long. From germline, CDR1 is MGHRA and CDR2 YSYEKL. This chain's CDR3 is CTSSQCQATNEKLFF. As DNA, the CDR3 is TGCACCAGCAGCCAATGCCAGGCAACTAATGAAAAACTGTTTTTT.

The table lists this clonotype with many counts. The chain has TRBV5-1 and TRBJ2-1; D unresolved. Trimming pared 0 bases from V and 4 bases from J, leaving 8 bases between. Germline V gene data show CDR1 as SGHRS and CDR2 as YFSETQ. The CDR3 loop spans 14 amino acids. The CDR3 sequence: CASSLDIQYNEQFF. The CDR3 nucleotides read TGCGCCAGCAGCTTGGATATACAGTACAATGAGCAGTTCTTC.

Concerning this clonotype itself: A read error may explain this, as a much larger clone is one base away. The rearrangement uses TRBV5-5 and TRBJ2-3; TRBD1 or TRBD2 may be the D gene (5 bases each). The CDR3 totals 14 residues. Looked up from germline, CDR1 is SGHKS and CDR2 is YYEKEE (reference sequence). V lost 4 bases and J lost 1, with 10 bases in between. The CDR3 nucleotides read TGTGCCAGCAGCGTCAGGGACGGCACAGATACGCAGTATTTT. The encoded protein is CASSVRDGTDTQYF.

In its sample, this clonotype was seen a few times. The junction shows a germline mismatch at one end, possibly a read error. CDR3: CVWSANTEAFF. For the CDR3, the DNA is TGTGTCTGGAGTGCTAACACTGAAGCTTTCTTT. V is TRBV30 and J is TRBJ1-1; D is uncertain. The CDR3 is made up of 11 amino acids. CDR1 and CDR2 from the germline V gene are GTSNPN and SVGIG (reference sequence).

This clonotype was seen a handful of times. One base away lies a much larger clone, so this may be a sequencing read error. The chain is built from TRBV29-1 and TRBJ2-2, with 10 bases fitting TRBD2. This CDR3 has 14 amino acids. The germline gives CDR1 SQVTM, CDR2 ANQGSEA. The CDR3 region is CSVGTSGNTEELFF. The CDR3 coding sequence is TGCAGCGTTGGGACTAGCGGTAACACCGAGGAGCTGTTTTTT.

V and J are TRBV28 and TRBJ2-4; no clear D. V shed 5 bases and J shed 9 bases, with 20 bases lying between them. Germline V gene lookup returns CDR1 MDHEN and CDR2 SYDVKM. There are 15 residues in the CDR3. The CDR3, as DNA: TGTGCCAGCAGTCCGACCACCAGCTCCCAAAGCATTCAGTACTTC. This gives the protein CASSPTTSSQSIQYF.